The next 21 T cell receptor beta chains were all read from a single sample in a study of shared clonotypes between healthy human individuals. Clones were sequenced by immunoSEQ multiplex PCR, and TCRdb holds only the in-frame ones, with some missing. Of millions of clones detected, around 94% appear once; the ten largest clones hold 0.13% to 0.15%. The specimen was naive CD4+ T cells sorted from blood. Noted subset: CD45RA+ positively selected. Source of these receptors: a man between 18 and 35 years old in good health.

J is TRBJ1-2 and V is TRBV5-1; 9 bases are shared with TRBD1. Trimming at V came to 4 bases and at J to 8 bases, leaving 12 bases not matched to a gene. The CDR3 contains 15 residues. Germline V gene sequence: CDR1 SGHRS, CDR2 YFSETQ. The CDR3 region is CASSPGQGFYFGYTF. As DNA, the CDR3 is TGCGCCAGCAGCCCGGGACAGGGATTTTACTTCGGCTACACCTTC.

The chain couples TRBV5-4 to TRBJ2-5, with 16 bases identical to TRBD2. This CDR3 is 18 amino acids long. The V gene's germline CDR1 is SGHNT and CDR2 YYREEE (reference sequence). J gave up 2 bases and V 3 bases, and 7 bases lay outside the gene matches. For the CDR3, the DNA is TGTGCCAGCAGCTCCGGGACTAGCGGGAGGGTTCGTCAAGAGACCCAGTACTTC. Amino acid sequence: CASSSGTSGRVRQETQYF. The complete variable domain, with remaining parts taken from reference TRBV5-4 and TRBJ2-5, reads ETGVTQSPTHLIKTRGQQVTLRCSSQSGHNTVSWYQQALGQGPQFIFQYYREEENGRGNFPPRFSGLQFPNYSSELNVNALELDDSALYLCASSSGTSGRVRQETQYFGPGTRLLVL.

J is TRBJ2-7 and V is TRBV11-2, with 9 nucleotides matching TRBD2. With V trimmed by 2 bases and J by 5 bases, 10 bases remained unmatched. The length of the CDR3 is 16 residues. Looked up from germline, CDR1 is SGHAT and CDR2 is FQNNGV. CDR3 region: CASSLLQGTSRDEQYF. The CDR3 DNA is TGTGCCAGCAGCTTACTCCAAGGGACTAGCAGGGACGAGCAGTACTTC.

The CDR3 DNA reads as TGCGCCAGCAGCTTTAACGGGGACTATGGCTACACCTTC. Protein: CASSFNGDYGYTF. The gene calls are TRBV5-1 and TRBJ1-2; no reliable D call. The germline V gene encodes CDR1 SGHRS and CDR2 YFSETQ. V was cut by 2 bases and J by 3 bases, with 8 bases left in between. The CDR3 extends over 13 amino acids.

The chain recombines TRBV6-5 with TRBJ1-6; 7 nucleotides match TRBD1. Unmatched junction bases numbered 6, after V lost 8 bases and J lost 5 bases. The CDR3 covers 14 residues. The germline V gene has CDR1 MNHEY and CDR2 SVGAGI. The CDR3 DNA reads as TGTGCCAGCTACCGACAGGGTAATAATTCACCCCTCCACTTT. The encoded protein is CASYRQGNNSPLHF.

The CDR3 reads CASSSGQGASYEQYF. As DNA, the CDR3 is TGTGCCAGCAGCTCCGGGCAGGGGGCTTCCTACGAGCAGTACTTC. V and J are TRBV5-4 and TRBJ2-7; TRBD1 matches 8 bases. CDR3 size: 15 residues. CDR1 is SGHNT and CDR2 is YYREEE in the germline V gene (reference sequence). Trimming took 3 bases from V and 1 from J; bases not matched to a gene: 6.

V gene TRBV4-1 combines with J gene TRBJ2-1; D is uncertain. Germline V CDR1 and CDR2: MGHRA, YSYEKL. Trimming removed 0 bases at V and 13 bases at J, with 10 bases between. The CDR3 is made up of 12 amino acids. Here the CDR3 reads CASSQDLRRQFF. The CDR3 DNA reads as TGCGCCAGCAGCCAAGATCTCCGTCGCCAGTTCTTC.

The chain carries TRBV5-1 and TRBJ1-1, with 7 bases matching TRBD1. CDR3 length: 14 residues. The V gene end was trimmed by 4 bases and the J gene end by 2 bases; junction bases not matched to a gene: 5. The germline gives CDR1 SGHRS, CDR2 YFSETQ. CDR3 protein: CASSGTDYNTEAFF. Here the CDR3 DNA reads TGCGCCAGCAGCGGGACAGACTATAACACTGAAGCTTTCTTT.

The rearrangement joins TRBV6-5 to TRBJ2-7; a possible D gene is TRBD2 (6 bases). CDR1 and CDR2 from the germline V gene are MNHEY and SVGAGI. The CDR3 has 13 residues. The CDR3 is CATRRGIAYEQYF. As DNA, the CDR3 is TGTGCTACTAGGAGGGGAATCGCCTACGAGCAGTACTTC.

This chain's CDR3 is CASSLAGGQGTAGANVLTF. CDR3 in DNA: TGTGCCAGCAGCTTGGCCGGGGGACAGGGGACGGCTGGGGCCAACGTCCTGACTTTC. The rearrangement joins TRBV5-5 to TRBJ2-6; 10 nucleotides align to TRBD1. Germline-derived CDR1 and CDR2 are SGHKS and YYEKEE (reference sequence). The CDR3 is 19 amino acids. V lost 0 bases to trimming and J lost 2 bases; unmatched junction nucleotides: 8.

The rearrangement joins TRBV5-1 to TRBJ2-2; 9 nucleotides match TRBD1. Germline V gene lookup returns CDR1 SGHRS and CDR2 YFSETQ. The J segment lost 4 bases and the V segment lost 4 bases, leaving 8 bases of the junction unmatched. CDR3 length: 16 amino acids. The CDR3 nucleotides read TGCGCCAGCAGCGCGGGGGACAGGGCAGGCACCGGGGAGCTGTTTTTT. The encoded protein is CASSAGDRAGTGELFF.

This clone was recorded a few times. The genes are TRBV6-5 and TRBJ1-6; 7 bases line up with TRBD1. This CDR3 is built from 14 residues. V trimming: 5 bases; J trimming: 10 bases; junction bases outside the gene matches: 8. Germline assignment: CDR1 MNHEY and CDR2 SVGAGI. The CDR3 spells CASSNQGVGSPLHF. In nucleotides, the CDR3 is TGTGCCAGCAGTAACCAGGGGGTGGGATCACCCCTCCACTTT.

This rearrangement joins TRBV9 to TRBJ2-7; D is ambiguous. Germline lookup yields CDR1 SGDLS and CDR2 YYNGEE. This CDR3 has 16 amino acids. V dropped 4 bases and J dropped 0 bases, with 17 bases sitting between them. CDR3 sequence (DNA): TGTGCCAGCAGCCCCTTCAAGGAAGCTGGCTCCTACGAGCAGTACTTC. It is translated as CASSPFKEAGSYEQYF.

This chain connects TRBV25-1 to TRBJ2-7, with a tentative D call TRBD1 (6 bases). Trimming cost V 8 bases and J 0 bases, with 11 bases left between them. Germline-derived CDR1 and CDR2 are MGHDK and SYGVNS. The CDR3 contains 13 residues. The CDR3 protein is CASSTGSSYEQYF. The CDR3 region has the DNA TGTGCCAGCTCCACAGGGAGCTCCTACGAGCAGTACTTC.

The rearrangement links TRBV20-1 to TRBJ1-4; possible D gene TRBD1, 6 bases. Germline CDR1 and CDR2: DFQATT and SNEGSKA (reference sequence). The CDR3 contains 11 residues. The CDR3 protein is CSVTGYEKLFF. The CDR3 DNA follows: TGCAGCGTGACAGGTTACGAAAAACTGTTTTTT.

The chain's CDR3 is CASSEGYPSGANVLTF. The CDR3 coding sequence is TGTGCCAGCAGTGAAGGGTACCCCTCTGGGGCCAACGTCCTGACTTTC. This chain connects TRBV6-1 to TRBJ2-6; the D is unclear. The V gene's germline CDR1 is MNHNS and CDR2 SASEGT. The V end was cut by 1 base, the J end by 0 bases, with 7 bases between. CDR3 length equals 16 residues.

This sequence joins TRBV6-4 and TRBJ1-1; D is ambiguous. The CDR3 extends over 14 amino acids. V shed 5 bases and J shed 4 bases, with 14 bases lying between them. Germline CDR1 and CDR2: MRHNA and SNTAGT. DNA for the CDR3: TGTGCCAGCAGTAGCGGCGGGTACTCCACTGAAGCTTTCTTT. Translating it yields CASSSGGYSTEAFF.

Note on this clone: One junction end does not reproduce the germline sequence, and a read error may be involved. The V and J genes are TRBV7-2 and TRBJ2-2, with TRBD2 as a possible D gene (6 bases). CDR3 size: 17 residues. Looked up from germline, CDR1 is SGHTA and CDR2 is FQGNSA. Here the CDR3 reads CASSSQVPAGNAGELFF. CDR3 sequence (DNA): TGTGCCAGCAGCTCCCAGGTCCCGGCGGGGAACGCCGGGGAGCTGTTTTTT.

V usage is TRBV13 and J usage is TRBJ2-7, with 7 bases matching TRBD1. V was pared by 2 bases and J by 3 bases, with 7 bases of the junction left unmatched. The CDR3 is 15 residues long. Germline V gives CDR1 PRHDT, CDR2 FYEKMQ (reference sequence). CDR3 sequence (DNA): TGTGCCAGCAGCTTATCCGGGACAGCACTCTACGAGCAGTACTTC. It encodes CASSLSGTALYEQYF.

Only one count was recorded for this clone. This chain connects TRBV10-3 to TRBJ2-3, with a weak D call TRBD2 (5 bases). V dropped 1 base and J dropped 2 bases, with 10 bases sitting between them. The CDR3 consists of 15 residues. Germline assignment: CDR1 ENHRY and CDR2 SYGVKD. The CDR3 is CAISEFPGITDTQYF. DNA of the CDR3: TGTGCCATCAGTGAGTTTCCGGGGATCACAGATACGCAGTATTTT.

The rearrangement uses TRBV10-1 and TRBJ2-7; no clear D gene. The V end lost 9 bases, the J end lost 4 bases, and 16 bases lay between the germline ends. The CDR3 has 13 amino acids. Germline-derived CDR1 and CDR2 are WNHNN and SYGVQD (reference sequence). The CDR3 DNA follows: TGCGCCAGACAGCGAACCACGAGGTACGAGCAGTACTTC. Translation: CARQRTTRYEQYF.